Below, 18 T cell receptor beta chains from the same sample are listed, as sequenced in a study of regulatory T cells in long-lasting Graves disease. Indicated time point: newly diagnosed GD, antithyroid drugs for less than 3 months. From RNA extracted from PBMCs, the TCR library was made. Building the TCR beta libraries relied on iRepertoire HTBI primers, and CDR3 regions underwent Arm-PCR. TCRdb called the multiplex PCR reads again in MiXCR, with one record for every CDR3 protein. The repertoire holds hundreds of thousands of distinct CDR3 sequences, with about 15% as singletons. These same records also appear under a second study, on T cells in Graves' hyperthyroidism and ophthalmopathy.

The sample here was peripheral blood mononuclear cells (PBMCs), taken at new diagnosis, from a patient treated with antithyroid drugs. The origin of the receptors is a woman under 40 with Graves disease.

V gene TRBV30 combines with J gene TRBJ2-5; a weak D match, TRBD2 (9 bases). The CDR3 sequence is 18 residues long. V lost 1 base and J 0 bases, leaving 21 bases between the germline ends. The germline V gene has CDR1 GTSNPN and CDR2 SVGIG (reference sequence). In DNA form, the CDR3 reads TGTGCCTGGAGTGCAGGGGGCGGGAGGGCCGCGGACCAAGAGACCCAGTACTTC. Its translation is CAWSAGGGRAADQETQYF.

This clonotype was recorded many times. This chain uses TRBV6-1 with TRBJ2-7; TRBD1 matches 8 bases. J gave up 0 bases and V 6 bases, and 16 bases lay outside the gene matches. The CDR3 contains 18 residues. Per germline, CDR1 MNHNS and CDR2 SASEGT. The CDR3 DNA sequence: TGTGCCAGCAGCGGGGACAGGATACGAGGGTCCCACTCCTACGAGCAGTACTTC. Translating it yields CASSGDRIRGSHSYEQYF.

In its sample, this clonotype was seen many times. The rearrangement joins TRBV28 to TRBJ2-7; the D gene is possibly TRBD2 (6 bases). The CDR3 is 15 residues long. V was clipped by 9 bases and J by 2 bases, with 20 bases between them. Germline CDR1 and CDR2: MDHEN and SYDVKM. The CDR3 DNA is TGTGCCAGTACACAGCCGGGACTTTCAACCTACGAGCAGTACTTC. This encodes CASTQPGLSTYEQYF.

The chain is built from TRBV6-1 and TRBJ1-2; possible D gene TRBD1, 5 bases. The CDR3 has 15 amino acids. In germline, CDR1 is MNHNS, CDR2 SASEGT. V gave up 6 bases and J gave up 5 bases, with 19 bases separating them. In nucleotides, the CDR3 is TGTGCCAGCAGAGAAAATGGGGGGGTATTGTATGGCTACACCTTC. The encoded protein is CASRENGGVLYGYTF.

The sample holds many counts of this clonotype. This chain connects TRBV10-3 to TRBJ2-5, with 8 positions matching TRBD1. This CDR3 region has 17 residues. The V and J ends lost 2 bases and 4 bases, in that order; junction bases with no gene match: 12. Looked up from germline, CDR1 is ENHRY and CDR2 is SYGVKD. The CDR3 nucleotides are TGTGCCATCAGTGAGAAGAACGGGCAGGGGGCTTTAGAGACCCAGTACTTC. Its protein is CAISEKNGQGALETQYF.

This chain links TRBV4-1 with TRBJ2-1; no definite D call. Trimming shortened V by 1 base and J by 5 bases, and 12 bases separated the two germline ends. This CDR3 has 15 residues. CDR1 is MGHRA and CDR2 is YSYEKL in the germline V gene. CDR3 amino acids: CASSQGFAPNNEQFF. CDR3 sequence (DNA): TGCGCCAGCAGCCAAGGATTTGCACCGAACAATGAGCAGTTCTTC.

This clonotype showed up many times. This chain uses TRBV28 with TRBJ1-4; D remains unclear. CDR3 length: 15 amino acids. Between the trimmed V and J ends, which lost 3 bases and 8 bases, there was a span of 16 bases. Per the germline V gene, CDR1 is MDHEN and CDR2 is SYDVKM. The CDR3 DNA follows: TGTGCCAGCAGTTTTTCTCGGCAAACGAGGGAAAAACTGTTTTTT. Amino acid sequence: CASSFSRQTREKLFF.

The rearrangement uses TRBV20-1 and TRBJ1-5; 10 positions agree with TRBD1. V shed 0 bases, J shed 0 bases, and the junction held 8 bases outside the gene matches. CDR1 is DFQATT, CDR2 SNEGSKA, per germline (reference sequence). The length of the CDR3 is 18 residues. The CDR3 sequence is CSARDPGQGLASNQPQHF. The CDR3 region has the DNA TGCAGTGCTAGAGATCCGGGACAGGGGTTGGCTAGCAATCAGCCCCAGCATTTT.

Note on this clonotype: One junction end disagrees with the germline gene, perhaps due to a read error. The CDR3 DNA reads TGTGCCAGCAGCTTAGATCGGGGGAGCTGGATCTTC. Translated: CASSLDRGSWIF. The V gene is TRBV7-9, the J gene TRBJ2-1; D perhaps matches TRBD2 (6 bases). This CDR3 has 12 residues. Germline V gene data show CDR1 as SEHNR and CDR2 as FQNEAQ (reference sequence).

The rearrangement links TRBV20-1 to TRBJ1-1; D is undetermined. In germline, CDR1 is DFQATT, CDR2 SNEGSKA (reference sequence). The CDR3 is 15 amino acids. V gave up 1 base and J gave up 3 bases, with 15 bases separating them. CDR3 sequence (DNA): TGCAGTGCTAGAGGTCTGGCCAGACGGGACACTGAAGCTTTCTTT. Translated: CSARGLARRDTEAFF.

This clonotype was seen repeatedly, ten times or more. The chain carries TRBV12-3 or TRBV12-4 and TRBJ2-3, with TRBD1 matching over 9 bases. The length of the CDR3 is 15 residues. Trimming took 2 bases from V and 4 from J; bases not matched to a gene: 4. The CDR3 sequence is CASSLLTGGADTQYF. CDR3 DNA: TGTGCCAGCAGTTTATTGACAGGGGGGGCAGATACGCAGTATTTT.

As regards this clonotype: A much larger clone lies a single base off, so this may be a read error. This chain connects TRBV7-9 to TRBJ1-1; D remains unclear. The CDR3 is 13 amino acids. Looked up from germline, CDR1 is SEHNR and CDR2 is FQNEAQ (reference sequence). Trimming removed 8 bases at V and 3 bases at J, with 13 bases between. The CDR3 region has the DNA TGTGCCAGCCTAAAGGGTAGGGACACTGAAGCTTTCTTT. It translates to CASLKGRDTEAFF.

This clonotype has only a few counts. The chain links TRBV19 to TRBJ1-1; 9 nucleotides match TRBD1. Per the germline V gene, CDR1 is LNHDA and CDR2 is SQIVND (reference sequence). The CDR3 runs 14 residues. V lost 3 bases to trimming and J lost 6 bases; unmatched junction nucleotides: 5. In DNA, the CDR3 is TGTGCCAGTAGTATTACAGGGGGCTATGCTGAAGCTTTCTTT. Amino acid sequence: CASSITGGYAEAFF.

Only a few counts were recorded for this clonotype. The gene calls are TRBV2 and TRBJ2-7; either TRBD1 or TRBD2 may supply D (6 bases each). This CDR3 has 13 amino acids. Trimming shortened V by 5 bases and J by 2 bases, and 10 bases separated the two germline ends. The germline V gene encodes CDR1 SNHLY and CDR2 FYNNEI. CDR3 protein: CASSKGEAYEQYF. CDR3 DNA: TGTGCCAGCAGTAAGGGGGAGGCCTACGAGCAGTACTTC. Based on the CDR3 plus reference TRBV2 and TRBJ2-7, the full variable domain is EPEVTQTPSHQVTQMGQEVILRCVPISNHLYFYWYRQILGQKVEFLVSFYNNEISEKSEIFDDQFSVERPDGSNFTLKIRSTKLEDSAMYFCASSKGEAYEQYFGPGTRLTVT.

The chain combines TRBV30 with TRBJ2-7; TRBD2 agrees at 8 bases. J lost 3 bases, V lost 5 bases, and 6 bases had no gene match. The CDR3 covers 13 residues. Germline V gene data show CDR1 as GTSNPN and CDR2 as SVGIG (reference sequence). The CDR3 sequence is CAWRGGFDYEQYF. CDR3 in DNA: TGTGCCTGGCGGGGGGGATTTGACTACGAGCAGTACTTC.

To note about this clonotype: The junction differs from germline at one of its ends, possibly a read error. The chain joins TRBV2 to TRBJ1-4, with 9 bases identical to TRBD1. Germline V gene lookup returns CDR1 SNHLY and CDR2 FYNNEI. This CDR3 is built from 15 residues. The CDR3 region is CASSRLGQGEEKLFF. The DNA of the CDR3 is TGCGCCAGCAGCCGCTTGGGACAGGGAGAGGAAAAACTGTTTTTT.

The gene calls are TRBV19 and TRBJ2-7; 15 bases match TRBD2. Looked up from germline, CDR1 is LNHDA and CDR2 is SQIVND (reference sequence). Trimming removed 6 bases from V and 2 bases from J; junction bases left unmatched: 23. The CDR3 is made up of 22 amino acids. The CDR3 nucleotides are TGTGCCAGTAGCCTCCGTACCGTGTGGGGGGGACTAGCGGGAGGCAAAGCCTACGAGCAGTACTTC. This codes for CASSLRTVWGGLAGGKAYEQYF. Variable domain in full (rest from reference TRBV19 and TRBJ2-7): DGGITQSPKYLFRKEGQNVTLSCEQNLNHDAMYWYRQDPGQGLRLIYYSQIVNDFQKGDIAEGYSVSREKKESFPLTVTSAQKNPTAFYLCASSLRTVWGGLAGGKAYEQYFGPGTRLTVT.

The chain links TRBV7-3 to TRBJ2-2; TRBD1 matches at 11 bases. J was trimmed by 8 bases and V by 4 bases; bases with no gene match: 9. Per germline, CDR1 SGHTA and CDR2 FQGTGA. This CDR3 is built from 16 residues. CDR3 DNA: TGTGCCAGCAGCTCTAAGGACAGGGGGCTAGGGGGGGAGCTGTTTTTT. As protein: CASSSKDRGLGGELFF.